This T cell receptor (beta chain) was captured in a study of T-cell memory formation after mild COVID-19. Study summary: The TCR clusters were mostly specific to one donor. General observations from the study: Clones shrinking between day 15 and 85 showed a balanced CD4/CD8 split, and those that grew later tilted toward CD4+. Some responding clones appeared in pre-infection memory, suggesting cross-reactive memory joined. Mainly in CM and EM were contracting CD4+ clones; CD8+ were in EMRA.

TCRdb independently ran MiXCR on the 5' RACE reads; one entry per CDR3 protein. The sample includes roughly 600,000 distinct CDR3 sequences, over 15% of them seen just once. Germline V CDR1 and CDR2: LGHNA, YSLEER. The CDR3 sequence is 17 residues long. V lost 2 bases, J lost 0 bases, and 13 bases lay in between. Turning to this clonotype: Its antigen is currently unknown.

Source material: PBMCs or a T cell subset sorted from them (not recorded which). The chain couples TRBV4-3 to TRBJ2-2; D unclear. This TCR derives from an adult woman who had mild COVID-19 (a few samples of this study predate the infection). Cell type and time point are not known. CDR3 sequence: CASSQPLGSANTGELFF. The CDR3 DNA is TGCGCCAGCAGCCAACCCTTGGGCAGCGCGAACACCGGGGAGCTGTTTTTT.